At least ten counts were recorded for the clone carrying this T cell receptor beta chain. Germline V gene sequence: CDR1 SNHLY, CDR2 FYNNEI. The CDR3 contains 15 residues. V lost 2 bases to trimming and J lost 0 bases, with 8 bases between them. This entry is derived from a study of cytomegalovirus exposure and HLA in healthy donors. Study at large: Falling in the Caucasian-associated ancestry cluster were 81% of around 370 genotyped donors.

The PCR was carried out with 60 Vbeta primers and 13 Jbeta primers. How the authors handled the data: A follow-up analysis tallied 60 million to 85 million unique TCR beta chains, roughly 11 million shared. Assay: immunoSEQ multiplex PCR; the TCRdb copy retains only in-frame clones and omits some. V and J calls and clone size are copied from that table; D and trimming were computed from the DNA. The table lists about 190,000 clones, about 85% of them singletons. The material sequenced was PBMCs. The clonotype originates from a woman aged 45 to 65 in good health and CMV-seropositive. The chain joins TRBV2 to TRBJ2-4; D is perhaps TRBD2 (6 bases). In nucleotides, the CDR3 is TGTGCCAGCAGTGAATTGGAGGGAGCCAAAAACATTCAGTACTTC. This gives the protein CASSELEGAKNIQYF.